The clone carrying this T cell receptor beta chain was recorded at least ten times. The antigen is unknown. Libraries of TCR beta came from quantitative 5'-RACE with molecular barcodes. Using its own MiXCR run on the 5' RACE reads, TCRdb lists one record per CDR3 protein. The table has some 130,000 distinct CDR3 sequences, about an eighth seen once. The entry originates in a study of CD8 T cells in ankylosing spondylitis. Study-level points and caveats: Matched synovial fluid from ankylosing spondylitis patients was reported to be enriched for disease-linked clones.

V was clipped by 3 bases and J by 4 bases, with 22 bases between them. In germline, CDR1 is MNHEY, CDR2 SVGAGI. This CDR3 has 18 amino acids. Sequencing input: blood, either unsorted or a sorted T cell fraction (not recorded which). This chain joins TRBV6-5 and TRBJ2-1; a weak D match, TRBD2 (6 bases). The receptor's source is a female donor with ankylosing spondylitis or in good health (not recorded which). In nucleotides, the CDR3 is TGTGCCAGCAGTTATATTAGCGGAGAAACAACTTCTTACAATGAGCAGTTCTTC. It codes for CASSYISGETTSYNEQFF.